These 3 T cell receptor beta chains share one sample of origin, sequenced in a study of cytomegalovirus exposure and HLA in healthy donors listed by TCRdb under 2017. The library was obtained by the immunoSEQ multiplex PCR assay. TCRdb limited this immuneACCESS table to in-frame rearrangements with V and J called. A share of clones is missing; checked studies link under half to unresolved V genes, and the rest is unexplained. This sample is represented by some 230,000 clones; around 90% of them were singletons. The top ten hold approximately 0.99% of the sample. The sample comprised PBMCs. All receptors derive from a woman under 30 in good health and CMV-seronegative.

The chain is built from TRBV27 and TRBJ1-4; D is undetermined. The V gene lost 4 bases and the J gene lost 0 bases, with 3 bases spanning the gap. The CDR3 is 13 residues long. Germline CDR1 is MNHEY and CDR2 is SMNVEV (reference sequence). CDR3 coding DNA: TGTGCCAGCAGTTCTGCAACTAATGAAAAACTGTTTTTT. Its translation: CASSSATNEKLFF. The entire variable domain, with the rest obtained from reference TRBV27 and TRBJ1-4, is as follows: EAQVTQNPRYLITVTGKKLTVTCSQNMNHEYMSWYRQDPGLGLRQIYYSMNVEVTDKGDVPEGYKVSRKEKRNFPLILESPSPNQTSLYFCASSSATNEKLFFGSGTQLSVL.

The rearrangement joins TRBV30 to TRBJ2-6, with a tentative D call TRBD2 (6 bases). The CDR3 sequence is 16 residues long. V was clipped by 4 bases and J by 0 bases, with 13 bases between them. Germline lookup yields CDR1 GTSNPN and CDR2 SVGIG (reference sequence). CDR3 DNA: TGTGCCTGGATCCGGGGGAAGTTCTCTGGGGCCAACGTCCTGACTTTC. This codes for CAWIRGKFSGANVLTF. Full variable domain (remainder filled in from reference TRBV30 and TRBJ2-6): SQTIHQWPATLVQPVGSPLSLECTVEGTSNPNLYWYRQAAGRGLQLLFYSVGIGQISSEVPQNLSASRPQDRQFILSSKKLLLSDSGFYLCAWIRGKFSGANVLTFGAGSRLTVL.

CDR3 residues: CASDQDARAVFF. CDR3 sequence (DNA): TGTGCCAGCGACCAGGACGCACGAGCGGTGTTCTTC. The chain carries TRBV19 and TRBJ2-1; D is possibly TRBD2 (5 bases). The CDR3 runs 12 residues. The V end lost 9 bases, the J end lost 15 bases, and 21 bases lay between the germline ends. Germline CDR1 LNHDA, CDR2 SQIVND (reference sequence).